This is a list of T cell receptor beta chains from one sample in a study of T-cell memory formation after mild COVID-19. TCRdb called the 5' RACE reads again in MiXCR, with one record for every CDR3 protein. The table lists about 290,000 distinct CDR3 sequences, 15% to 20% of them singletons, with 22% in the top ten. Material: PBMCs or a T cell subset sorted from them (not recorded which). These receptor sequences come from a man aged 18 to 29 who had mild COVID-19 (a few samples of this study predate the infection). Cell type and time point are not known. Both conserved end residues are part of each CDR3. The D gene is left open where the match is weak. Clone size is shown for a subset of rows, as once, few, many or a class of expanded clone.

few,TRBJ2-1,NA,TRBV20-1,CSAHGRGAYYNEQFF,TGCAGTGCCCATGGTAGGGGAGCATACTACAATGAGCAGTTCTTC
NA,TRBJ2-2,NA,TRBV10-3,CAISESRRGATGELFF,TGTGCCATCAGTGAGTCTCGCAGGGGGGCCACCGGGGAGCTGTTTTTT
NA,TRBJ1-2,NA,TRBV6-5,CASSYNGGRGVGYTF,TGTGCCAGCAGTTACAATGGCGGCCGGGGAGTCGGCTACACCTTC
many,TRBJ2-5,NA,TRBV5-1,CASSLGGDGETQYF,TGCGCCAGCAGCTTGGGCGGCGACGGGGAGACCCAGTACTTC
NA,TRBJ2-3,NA,TRBV5-1,CASSLLLGTDTQYF,TGCGCCAGCAGCTTGCTTCTAGGCACAGATACGCAGTATTTT
NA,TRBJ1-6,NA,TRBV6-6,CASSYIRDGSPLHF,TGTGCCAGCAGTTACATCCGGGACGGTTCACCCCTCCACTTT
few,TRBJ2-7,NA,TRBV30,CAWKDLSWEQYF,TGTGCCTGGAAAGACCTGTCGTGGGAGCAGTACTTC
few,TRBJ1-2,NA,TRBV2,CASSDDSHYGYTF,TGTGCCAGCAGTGACGACAGCCACTATGGCTACACCTTC
many,TRBJ2-3,NA,TRBV7-3,CASSSQGTDTQYF,TGTGCCAGCAGCTCTCAGGGGACAGATACGCAGTATTTT
NA,TRBJ2-7,NA,TRBV20-1,CSARALTSYEQYF,TGCAGTGCTAGAGCGTTGACTTCCTACGAGCAGTACTTC
NA,TRBJ1-6,NA,TRBV6-5,CASSTDRQATFNSPLHF,TGTGCCAGCAGTACCGATCGACAGGCTACTTTTAATTCACCCCTCCACTTT
few,TRBJ1-2,NA,TRBV7-3,CASSFRGWGTNGYTF,TGTGCCAGCAGCTTCAGGGGTTGGGGCACAAATGGCTACACCTTC
NA,TRBJ2-1,TRBD2,TRBV20-1,CSAPRTRHEQFF,TGCAGTGCTCCCCGGACTAGGCATGAGCAGTTCTTC
few,TRBJ2-1,NA,TRBV5-4,CASSSGQFDEQFF,TGTGCCAGCAGCTCCGGACAGTTCGATGAGCAGTTCTTC
many,TRBJ2-3,NA,TRBV6-5,CASSSGDGDTQYF,TGTGCCAGCAGTTCGGGGGATGGGGATACGCAGTATTTT
few,TRBJ2-7,NA,TRBV4-1,CASSQETGRTYEQYF,TGCGCCAGCAGCCAAGAGACGGGAAGGACCTACGAGCAGTACTTC
NA,TRBJ1-2,NA,TRBV2,CASSAQGYGYTF,TGTGCCAGCAGTGCCCAGGGCTATGGCTACACCTTC
NA,TRBJ2-1,NA,TRBV5-1,CASSLEGYEQFF,TGCGCCAGCAGCTTGGAGGGGTATGAGCAGTTCTTC
NA,TRBJ2-7,TRBD1,TRBV5-1,CASRPGTGGSEQYF,TGCGCCAGCAGACCCGGGACAGGGGGTTCCGAGCAGTACTTC
many,TRBJ2-1,TRBD2,TRBV19,CASSRRSTSGSDEQFF,TGTGCCAGTAGTAGGCGGTCGACTAGCGGAAGCGATGAGCAGTTCTTC
NA,TRBJ1-4,NA,TRBV6-5,CASGRVPPAGEKLFF,TGTGCCAGCGGCCGAGTTCCACCGGCAGGGGAAAAACTGTTTTTT
NA,TRBJ2-5,TRBD2,TRBV9,CASSITSGGPSETQYF,TGTGCCAGCAGCATCACTAGCGGGGGGCCTTCGGAGACCCAGTACTTC
NA,TRBJ2-7,NA,TRBV5-1,CASSFPLAPYEQYF,TGCGCCAGCAGCTTTCCCTTGGCCCCTTACGAGCAGTACTTC
few,TRBJ1-5,NA,TRBV12-3/TRBV12-4,CASLNNGLGQPQHF,TGTGCCAGCCTGAACAACGGACTGGGTCAGCCCCAGCATTTT
NA,TRBJ2-7,NA,TRBV27,CASSLAGDSYEQYF,TGTGCCAGCAGTTTGGCAGGAGATTCCTACGAGCAGTACTTC
NA,TRBJ1-2,TRBD1,TRBV2,CASRGRGPYGYTF,TGTGCCAGCCGGGGCAGGGGGCCATATGGCTACACCTTC
few,TRBJ1-1,NA,TRBV6-5,CASSNGGYTEAFF,TGTGCCAGCAGTAACGGGGGGTACACTGAAGCTTTCTTT
few,TRBJ2-1,NA,TRBV9,CASSAGGGPEVYNEQFF,TGTGCCAGCAGCGCAGGGGGGGGCCCCGAGGTCTACAATGAGCAGTTCTTC
NA,TRBJ2-1,TRBD1,TRBV4-2,CASSQGRTGNNEQFF,TGTGCCAGCAGCCAAGGTCGGACAGGGAACAATGAGCAGTTCTTC
NA,TRBJ2-1,TRBD2,TRBV5-6,CASSPRRGGKTYNEQFF,TGTGCCAGCAGCCCGAGACGGGGGGGGAAGACCTACAATGAGCAGTTCTTC
few,TRBJ2-7,TRBD2,TRBV7-9,CASSLGGGASYEQYF,TGTGCCAGCAGCTTAGGCGGGGGGGCCTCCTACGAGCAGTACTTC
NA,TRBJ1-2,NA,TRBV12-3/TRBV12-4,CASSLASANYGYTF,TGTGCCAGCAGTTTGGCTTCGGCTAACTATGGCTACACCTTC
NA,TRBJ2-7,TRBD1,TRBV29-1,CSVAGQRLVYEQYF,TGCAGCGTTGCGGGACAGCGTTTAGTCTACGAGCAGTACTTC
few,TRBJ2-1,NA,TRBV12-3/TRBV12-4,CASSLYADRGFF,TGTGCCAGCAGTTTATATGCCGATCGAGGGTTCTTC
few,TRBJ2-2,NA,TRBV7-9,CASSFQGNGELFF,TGTGCCAGCAGCTTCCAGGGTAACGGGGAGCTGTTTTTT
few,TRBJ1-6,NA,TRBV7-9,CASSWDNSPLHF,TGTGCCAGCAGCTGGGATAATTCACCCCTCCACTTT
many,TRBJ2-5,NA,TRBV7-8,CASSSASLNAQYF,TGTGCCAGCAGCTCAGCCTCCCTGAATGCCCAGTACTTC
few,TRBJ2-3,TRBD2,TRBV12-3/TRBV12-4,CASSTSGGAQYF,TGTGCCAGCAGTACTAGCGGGGGGGCGCAGTATTTT
few,TRBJ1-1,TRBD1,TRBV12-3/TRBV12-4,CASSLRQGQDTEAFF,TGTGCCAGCAGTTTACGACAGGGGCAGGACACTGAAGCTTTCTTT
NA,TRBJ1-2,TRBD1,TRBV6-2/TRBV6-3,CASRDTGTVVMGYTF,TGTGCCAGCAGAGACACCGGGACAGTTGTTATGGGCTACACCTTC
NA,TRBJ1-5,NA,TRBV19,CASSRRGVGQPQHF,TGTGCCAGCTCGCGGAGGGGCGTCGGTCAGCCCCAGCATTTT
NA,TRBJ1-6,NA,TRBV7-9,CASRSGAPRESPLHF,TGTGCCAGCAGATCAGGGGCCCCGAGGGAATCACCCCTCCACTTT
few,TRBJ2-5,NA,TRBV6-5,CASTSGSRGYQETQYF,TGTGCCAGCACTTCGGGTAGTCGGGGGTACCAAGAGACCCAGTACTTC
few,TRBJ2-5,NA,TRBV7-3,CASSARRGETQYF,TGTGCCAGCAGCGCCCGGAGGGGAGAGACCCAGTACTTC
few,TRBJ1-1,TRBD1,TRBV29-1,CSAHRGDTTEAFF,TGCAGCGCCCACAGGGGCGATACCACTGAAGCTTTCTTT
NA,TRBJ2-7,TRBD1,TRBV7-9,CASTETGTVYEQYF,TGTGCCAGCACCGAAACCGGGACAGTCTACGAGCAGTACTTC
few,TRBJ1-6,NA,TRBV5-1,CASSLSRQVESPLHF,TGCGCCAGCAGCTTGTCGCGGCAAGTGGAATCACCCCTCCACTTT
NA,TRBJ1-2,TRBD1,TRBV20-1,CSASEAGGDGYTF,TGCAGTGCTAGTGAGGCAGGGGGCGATGGCTACACCTTC
few,TRBJ2-1,NA,TRBV3-1,CASSHPPGRGQQFF,TGTGCCAGCAGCCACCCCCCTGGGCGGGGCCAGCAGTTCTTC
once,TRBJ1-2,NA,TRBV6-5,CASSYSGAPHGYTF,TGTGCCAGCAGTTACAGCGGGGCGCCCCATGGCTACACCTTC
NA,TRBJ1-3,NA,TRBV7-6,CASSSPAVSGNTIYF,TGTGCCAGCAGCTCCCCCGCGGTCTCTGGAAACACCATATATTTT
many,TRBJ2-7,NA,TRBV29-1,CSVARGFSYEQYF,TGCAGCGTTGCCCGGGGGTTTTCCTACGAGCAGTACTTC
many,TRBJ2-7,NA,TRBV5-1,CASSLADYEQYF,TGCGCCAGCAGCTTGGCGGACTACGAGCAGTACTTC
few,TRBJ1-2,NA,TRBV27,CASILWRGYTF,TGTGCCAGCATCCTATGGAGGGGCTACACCTTC
few,TRBJ1-2,TRBD1,TRBV11-2,CASSTTGQPYGYTF,TGTGCCAGCAGCACAACGGGACAGCCCTATGGCTACACCTTC
few,TRBJ2-5,TRBD2,TRBV20-1,CSALAGGAGETQYF,TGCAGTGCCCTTGCCGGGGGGGCCGGGGAGACCCAGTACTTC
few,TRBJ2-3,NA,TRBV20-1,CSAPGRISTDTQYF,TGCAGTGCTCCCGGACGGATTAGCACAGATACGCAGTATTTT